The text below deals with one TCR beta chain. Antigen unknown. The CDR3 totals 14 residues. V shed 3 bases, J shed 4 bases, and the junction held 4 bases outside the gene matches. CDR1 is SGHAT, CDR2 FQDESV, per germline (reference sequence). Random hexamers were used to reverse transcribe the RNA input (roughly 0.5 to 1 ug). An immunoSEQ multiplex PCR generated amplified TCR beta CDR3 products spanning 54 Vbeta and 13 Jbeta. MiXCR, applied by TCRdb to the immunoSEQ multiplex PCR reads, yields one record per CDR3 protein. The table lists approximately 74,000 distinct CDR3 sequences, 90% to 95% of them singletons. This sample is part of a study of CD8 T cells in Susac syndrome. The study, taken as a whole, reports: Regarding the TCR sequencing and HLA analysis, the study admitted that a relatively small number of individuals were involved.

In blood CD8+ and CD4+ T cells, TCR beta underwent sequencing. The diagnostic criteria for definite or probable disease, as recently defined, were met by the patients with Susac syndrome. The J gene is TRBJ1-1, the V gene TRBV11-1, with 8 positions matching TRBD1. This receptor was taken from a human donor with Susac syndrome. The sample taken for sequencing was CD4+ T cells from PBMCs. CDR3: CASSLTGDGTEAFF. The CDR3 DNA reads as TGTGCCAGCAGCTTGACAGGGGATGGCACTGAAGCTTTCTTT.